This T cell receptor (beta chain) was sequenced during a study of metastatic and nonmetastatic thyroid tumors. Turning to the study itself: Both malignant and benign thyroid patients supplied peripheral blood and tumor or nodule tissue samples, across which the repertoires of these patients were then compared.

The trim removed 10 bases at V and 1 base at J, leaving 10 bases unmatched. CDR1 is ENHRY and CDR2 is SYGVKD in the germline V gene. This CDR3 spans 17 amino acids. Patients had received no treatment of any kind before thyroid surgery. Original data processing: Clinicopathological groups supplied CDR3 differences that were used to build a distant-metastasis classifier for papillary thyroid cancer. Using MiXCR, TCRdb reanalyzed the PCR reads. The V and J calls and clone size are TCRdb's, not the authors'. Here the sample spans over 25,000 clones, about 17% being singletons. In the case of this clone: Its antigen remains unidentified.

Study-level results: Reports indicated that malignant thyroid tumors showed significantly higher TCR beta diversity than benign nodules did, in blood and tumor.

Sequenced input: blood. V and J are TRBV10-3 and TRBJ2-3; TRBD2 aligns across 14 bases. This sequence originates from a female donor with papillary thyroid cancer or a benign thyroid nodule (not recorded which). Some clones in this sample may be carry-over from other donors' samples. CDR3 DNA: TGTGCCACAACCAGCCCGGGACTAGCGGGGGGCACAGATACGCAGTATTTT. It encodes CATTSPGLAGGTDTQYF.